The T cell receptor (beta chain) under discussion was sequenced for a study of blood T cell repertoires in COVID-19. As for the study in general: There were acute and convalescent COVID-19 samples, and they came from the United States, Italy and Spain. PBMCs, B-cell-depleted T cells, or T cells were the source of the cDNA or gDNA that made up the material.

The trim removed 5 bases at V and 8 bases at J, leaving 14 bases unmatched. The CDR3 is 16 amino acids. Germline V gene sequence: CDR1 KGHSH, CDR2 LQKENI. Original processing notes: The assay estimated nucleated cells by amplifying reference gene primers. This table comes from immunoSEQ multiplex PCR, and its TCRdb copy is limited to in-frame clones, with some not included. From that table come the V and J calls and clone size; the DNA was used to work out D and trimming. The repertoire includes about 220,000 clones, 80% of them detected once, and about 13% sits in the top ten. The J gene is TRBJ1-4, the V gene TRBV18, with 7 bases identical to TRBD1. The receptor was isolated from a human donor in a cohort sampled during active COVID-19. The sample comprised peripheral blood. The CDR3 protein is CASSTQRGGQAEKLFF. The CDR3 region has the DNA TGTGCCAGCTCAACCCAGCGAGGGGGCCAGGCCGAAAAACTGTTTTTT.